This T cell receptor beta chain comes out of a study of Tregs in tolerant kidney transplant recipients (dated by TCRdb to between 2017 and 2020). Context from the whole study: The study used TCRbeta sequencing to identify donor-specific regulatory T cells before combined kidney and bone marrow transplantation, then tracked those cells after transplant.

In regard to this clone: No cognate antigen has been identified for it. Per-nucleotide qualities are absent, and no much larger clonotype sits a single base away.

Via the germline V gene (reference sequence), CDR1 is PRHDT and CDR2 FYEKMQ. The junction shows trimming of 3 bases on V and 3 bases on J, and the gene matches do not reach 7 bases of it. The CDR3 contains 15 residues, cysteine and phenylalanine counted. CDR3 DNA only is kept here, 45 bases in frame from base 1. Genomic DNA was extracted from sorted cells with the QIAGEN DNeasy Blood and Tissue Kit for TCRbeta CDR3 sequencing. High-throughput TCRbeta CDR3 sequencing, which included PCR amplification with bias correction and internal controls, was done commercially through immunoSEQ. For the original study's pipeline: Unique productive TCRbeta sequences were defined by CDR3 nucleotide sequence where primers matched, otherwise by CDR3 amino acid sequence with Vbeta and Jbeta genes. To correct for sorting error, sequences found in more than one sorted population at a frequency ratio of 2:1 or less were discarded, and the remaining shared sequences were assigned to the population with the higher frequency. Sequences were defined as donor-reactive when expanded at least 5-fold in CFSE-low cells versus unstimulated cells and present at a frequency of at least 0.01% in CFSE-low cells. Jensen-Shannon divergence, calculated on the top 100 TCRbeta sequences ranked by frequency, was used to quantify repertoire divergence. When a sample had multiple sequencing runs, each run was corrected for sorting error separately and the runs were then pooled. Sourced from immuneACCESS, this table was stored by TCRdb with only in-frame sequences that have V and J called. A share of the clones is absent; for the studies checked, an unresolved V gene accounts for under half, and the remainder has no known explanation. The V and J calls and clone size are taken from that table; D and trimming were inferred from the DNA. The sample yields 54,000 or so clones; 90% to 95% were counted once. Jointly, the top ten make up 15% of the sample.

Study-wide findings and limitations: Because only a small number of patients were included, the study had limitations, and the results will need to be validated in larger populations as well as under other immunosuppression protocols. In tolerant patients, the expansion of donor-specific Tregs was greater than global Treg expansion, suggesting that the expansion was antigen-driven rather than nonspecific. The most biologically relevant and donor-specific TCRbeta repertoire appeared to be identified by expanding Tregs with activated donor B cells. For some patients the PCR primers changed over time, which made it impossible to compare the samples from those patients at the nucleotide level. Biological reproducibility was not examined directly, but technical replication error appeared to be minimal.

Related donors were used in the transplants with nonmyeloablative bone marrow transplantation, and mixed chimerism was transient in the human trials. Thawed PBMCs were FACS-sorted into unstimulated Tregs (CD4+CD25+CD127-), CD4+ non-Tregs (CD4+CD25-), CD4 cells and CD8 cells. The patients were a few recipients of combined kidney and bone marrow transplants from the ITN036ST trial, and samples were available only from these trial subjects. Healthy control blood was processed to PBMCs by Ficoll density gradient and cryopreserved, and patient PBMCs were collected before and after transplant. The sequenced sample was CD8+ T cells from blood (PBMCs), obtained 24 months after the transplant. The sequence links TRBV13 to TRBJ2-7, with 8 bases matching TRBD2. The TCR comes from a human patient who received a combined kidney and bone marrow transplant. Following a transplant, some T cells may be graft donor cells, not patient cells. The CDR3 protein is CASSFPGGGIYEQYF. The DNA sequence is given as TGTGCCAGCAGCTTCCCGGGGGGGGGTATCTACGAGCAGTACTTC.